This TCR beta chain was identified in a study of regulatory T cells in long-lasting Graves disease. This clonotype has a handful of counts. Sequencing libraries for TCR beta were prepared with iRepertoire HTBI primers and Arm-PCR of CDR3 regions. TCRdb itself ran the multiplex PCR reads through MiXCR, one entry per CDR3 protein. The sample has hundreds of thousands of distinct CDR3 sequences; around 20% are singletons. Germline-derived CDR1 and CDR2 are LNHDA and SQIVND (reference sequence). This CDR3 has 15 amino acids. V was clipped by 3 bases and J by 4 bases; unmatched bases: 8. Time point described: persistent/refractory GD, antithyroid drugs over 5 years with positive TRAb. PBMC RNA served as the TCR library source. The patients were drawn from one endocrinology department in Xi'an, China.

This sequence joins TRBV19 and TRBJ2-7; 8 bases fit TRBD1. The sequenced sample was peripheral blood mononuclear cells (PBMCs), obtained when the disease was refractory, from a patient treated with antithyroid drugs. The clonotype originates from a female donor with Graves disease. In DNA, the CDR3 is TGTGCCAGTAGTATTTCGGGACAGGTGGGATACGAGCAGTACTTC. Its translation: CASSISGQVGYEQYF.